The 20 T cell receptor beta chains given below trace back to one sample, sequenced in a study of CD8 T cells in Susac syndrome. RNA, at about 0.45 to 1 ug, was reverse transcribed with random hexamers. One entry per CDR3 protein, called by TCRdb with MiXCR from the immunoSEQ multiplex PCR reads. The sample consists of roughly 110,000 distinct CDR3 sequences, about nine tenths of them appearing once. The sample taken for sequencing was CD4+ T cells from PBMCs. All receptors come from a human donor in good health.

The chain employs TRBV2 and TRBJ1-1, with 8 positions matching TRBD1. There are 14 residues in the CDR3. CDR1 is SNHLY, CDR2 FYNNEI, per germline. Germline trimming cut 8 bases from V and 11 bases from J; bases unmatched to any gene: 16. The CDR3 protein is CASDNPGQGSAAFF. The CDR3 nucleotides are TGTGCCAGCGACAACCCCGGACAGGGATCGGCGGCTTTCTTT.

The chain uses TRBV29-1 and TRBJ1-1; D is ambiguous. Trimming stripped 4 bases from V and 8 bases from J, with 11 bases between. Looked up from germline, CDR1 is SQVTM and CDR2 is ANQGSEA. CDR3 length: 11 amino acids. The CDR3 loop reads CSVGRVNEAFF. Written as DNA, the CDR3 is TGCAGCGTTGGACGAGTGAACGAAGCTTTCTTT.

The chain carries TRBV19 and TRBJ2-2; the match to TRBD2 covers 12 bases. Germline V gene data show CDR1 as LNHDA and CDR2 as SQIVND (reference sequence). The CDR3 spans 17 residues. V dropped 1 base and J dropped 2; count of bases not matched to a gene: 2. CDR3 protein: CASSIGLAGANTGELFF. CDR3 DNA: TGTGCCAGTAGTATAGGACTAGCGGGGGCCAACACCGGGGAGCTGTTTTTT.

The chain employs TRBV6-2 or TRBV6-3 and TRBJ2-3; D gene ambiguous. The germline V and J ends were trimmed by 0 bases and 6 bases, with 4 bases remaining between them. The germline CDR1 and CDR2 sequences are MNHEY and SVGEGT. The CDR3 has 12 amino acids. CDR3 DNA: TGTGCCAGCAGTTACTCGTTGGATACGCAGTATTTT. Protein sequence: CASSYSLDTQYF.

This sequence joins TRBV5-1 and TRBJ2-3, with D perhaps TRBD1 or TRBD2 (5 bases each). Germline V lookup: CDR1 SGHRS, CDR2 YFSETQ. V shed 3 bases and J shed 1 base, with 12 bases lying between them. The CDR3 runs 15 residues. The CDR3 is CASSSALGGTDTQYF. The CDR3 nucleotides read TGCGCCAGCAGCTCGGCACTGGGGGGCACAGATACGCAGTATTTT.

The CDR3 region is CASSFSSLEAFF. CDR3 nucleotides: TGTGCCAGCAGTTTTAGTAGCCTAGAGGCTTTCTTT. V usage is TRBV28 and J usage is TRBJ1-1; D unclear. Germline V CDR1 and CDR2: MDHEN, SYDVKM. This CDR3 has 12 residues. V was clipped by 3 bases and J by 11 bases, with 13 bases between them.

The rearrangement uses TRBV29-1 and TRBJ2-5; unclear D gene. The length of the CDR3 is 14 residues. The germline V gene encodes CDR1 SQVTM and CDR2 ANQGSEA. Trimming pared 6 bases from V and 1 base from J, leaving 15 bases between. For the CDR3, the DNA is TGCAGCGTAGGAGCCAGAACGATCCAAGAGACCCAGTACTTC. Translating gives CSVGARTIQETQYF.

The chain has TRBV6-2 or TRBV6-3 and TRBJ2-7; D remains unclear. Germline CDR1 reads MNHEY; CDR2 reads SVGEGT. Trimming stripped 6 bases from V and 6 bases from J, with 9 bases between. CDR3 length: 11 amino acids. In DNA, the CDR3 is TGTGCCAGCAGCTCTTTCGGCGAGCAGTACTTC. This gives the protein CASSSFGEQYF.

The chain employs TRBV19 and TRBJ2-4; D not certain. In germline, CDR1 is LNHDA, CDR2 SQIVND (reference sequence). The CDR3 runs 14 residues. Trimming removed 1 base from V and 3 bases from J, with 7 bases in between. CDR3 sequence reads: CASSIARDKNIQYF. Written as DNA, the CDR3 is TGTGCCAGTAGTATAGCCCGTGACAAAAACATTCAGTACTTC.

The J gene is TRBJ2-3, the V gene TRBV7-2, with 9 bases that match TRBD2. Trimming at V came to 6 bases and at J to 1 base, leaving 11 bases not matched to a gene. The CDR3 spans 17 residues. Germline CDR1 is SGHTA and CDR2 is FQGNSA. CDR3 nucleotide sequence: TGTGCCAGCAGGGGGTTGGGGCTAGCGGGACGCACAGATACGCAGTATTTT. The encoded protein is CASRGLGLAGRTDTQYF.

V usage is TRBV19 and J usage is TRBJ1-1, with D possibly TRBD1 on 6 matching bases. Trimming shortened V by 7 bases and J by 11 bases, and 14 bases separated the two germline ends. In germline, CDR1 is LNHDA, CDR2 SQIVND (reference sequence). The CDR3 length is 11 residues. For the CDR3, the DNA is TGTGCCAGTATCGTGGGGGGCTCGGCTTTCTTT. Translating gives CASIVGGSAFF.

The V gene is TRBV14, the J gene TRBJ2-3, with 10 nucleotides matching TRBD2. Unmatched junction bases numbered 12, after V lost 3 bases and J lost 12 bases. CDR1 is SGHDN and CDR2 is FVKESK in the germline V gene. This CDR3 spans 15 amino acids. In DNA form, the CDR3 reads TGTGCCAGCAGCCACCTCCGCTGGACTAGCGGCCTCCAGTATTTT. As protein: CASSHLRWTSGLQYF.

The chain couples TRBV6-2 or TRBV6-3 to TRBJ2-7; 9 nucleotides line up with TRBD1. This CDR3 has 14 amino acids. CDR1 MNHEY and CDR2 SVGEGT come from the germline V gene. J lost 4 bases, V lost 6 bases, and 7 bases had no gene match. This CDR3 is CASRGTGSRYEQYF. CDR3 sequence (DNA): TGTGCCAGCAGAGGGACAGGGTCAAGGTACGAGCAGTACTTC.

This clonotype occurred a few times. J is TRBJ2-7 and V is TRBV6-6; TRBD2 matches at 8 bases. The V segment lost 0 bases and the J segment 4 bases; nucleotides outside the gene matches: 2. The germline V gene has CDR1 MNHNY and CDR2 SVGAGI (reference sequence). The CDR3 runs 14 residues. The DNA for the CDR3 is TGTGCCAGCAGTTACTCCACTAGCGGATACGAGCAGTACTTC. Translating gives CASSYSTSGYEQYF.

The chain uses TRBV7-2 and TRBJ1-5; 10 bases align to TRBD1. V lost 4 bases, J lost 7 bases, and 7 bases stayed unmatched. This CDR3 contains 15 residues. Germline lookup yields CDR1 SGHTA and CDR2 FQGNSA. CDR3 sequence: CASSSDRGLGQPQHF. The CDR3 DNA reads TGTGCCAGCAGCTCCGACAGGGGGCTCGGACAGCCCCAGCATTTT.

This chain links TRBV19 with TRBJ1-5, with TRBD1 matching 8 bases. This CDR3 contains 14 residues. Losses at the gene ends were 7 bases for V and 7 bases for J; bases not matched to a gene: 9. CDR1 is LNHDA and CDR2 is SQIVND in the germline V gene (reference sequence). CDR3 protein: CASNQDRVKQPQHF. For the CDR3, the DNA is TGTGCCAGTAACCAGGACAGGGTAAAACAGCCCCAGCATTTT.

The rearrangement uses TRBV4-3 and TRBJ2-3, with 8 bases identical to TRBD2. CDR3 length: 20 residues. V shed 0 bases and J 0 bases; nucleotides not matched to a gene: 14. Germline CDR1 reads LGHNA; CDR2 reads YSLEER. The CDR3 DNA reads as TGCGCCAGCAGCCAAGATTATCGGGGGGGTTCTTCTACTAGCACAGATACGCAGTATTTT. As protein: CASSQDYRGGSSTSTDTQYF.

This chain connects TRBV4-2 to TRBJ2-7; D is unresolved. CDR3 length: 14 residues. Germline V gene sequence: CDR1 LGHNA, CDR2 YNFKEQ. Trimming took off 0 bases at V and 6 bases at J, with 12 bases between the two ends. The CDR3 nucleotides read TGTGCCAGCAGCCAAGATCCAACTCTCAGCGAGCAGTACTTC. Translated, it gives CASSQDPTLSEQYF.

The DNA for the CDR3 is TGTGCCAGCAGTTGGCTCGAGACAGGGCGCACCGGGGAGCTGTTTTTT. Amino acids: CASSWLETGRTGELFF. V usage is TRBV6-5 and J usage is TRBJ2-2, with TRBD1 identical over 7 bases. CDR1 MNHEY and CDR2 SVGAGI come from the germline V gene. J was trimmed by 4 bases and V by 4 bases; bases with no gene match: 9. The CDR3 spans 16 residues.

The rearrangement joins TRBV7-2 to TRBJ1-2, with a tentative D call TRBD1 (5 bases). The germline V gene encodes CDR1 SGHTA and CDR2 FQGNSA. The CDR3 spans 14 residues. The V and J ends lost 0 bases and 5 bases respectively, with 10 bases between them. This CDR3 reads CASSLAQGIYGYTF. The CDR3 coding sequence is TGTGCCAGCAGCTTAGCCCAGGGCATTTATGGCTACACCTTC.